Listed here are 21 T cell receptor beta chains from one sample, sequenced in a study of siplizumab effects on memory and regulatory T cells. Clones were read by immunoSEQ multiplex PCR, and TCRdb kept only the in-frame ones, dropping some. In the table there are fewer than 120,000 clones, roughly 92% of which are singletons. The material sequenced was CD4+ T cells sorted from blood. Receptors were obtained from a human donor in good health.

The CDR3 protein is CASSSRQGEQYF. CDR3 DNA: TGTGCCAGCAGCTCGAGACAGGGAGAGCAGTACTTC. The chain has TRBV7-9 and TRBJ2-7, with TRBD1 identical over 7 bases. V was pared by 4 bases and J by 7 bases, with 4 bases of the junction left unmatched. CDR1 SEHNR and CDR2 FQNEAQ come from the germline V gene (reference sequence). This CDR3 is 12 amino acids long.

The chain links TRBV19 to TRBJ2-3; maybe TRBD1 (6 bases). Germline V lookup: CDR1 LNHDA, CDR2 SQIVND (reference sequence). Trimming shortened V by 7 bases and J by 3 bases, and 17 bases separated the two germline ends. This CDR3 has 15 amino acids. The CDR3 region is CASTSTGPGTDTQYF. CDR3 nucleotide sequence: TGTGCCAGTACCTCAACAGGGCCCGGGACAGATACGCAGTATTTT.

The chain carries TRBV4-1 and TRBJ2-1; D unresolved. Germline CDR1 reads MGHRA; CDR2 reads YSYEKL. Trimming took off 1 base at V and 8 bases at J, with 15 bases between the two ends. This CDR3 is 15 amino acids long. CDR3 in amino acids: CASSQGTPLRDEQFF. CDR3 DNA sequence: TGCGCCAGCAGCCAAGGGACCCCCCTTAGGGATGAGCAGTTCTTC.

V gene TRBV11-2 combines with J gene TRBJ1-5; a possible D gene is TRBD1 (6 bases). Germline V gene sequence: CDR1 SGHAT, CDR2 FQNNGV. V lost 5 bases to trimming and J lost 1 base, with 12 bases between them. The CDR3 has 15 residues. The CDR3 DNA reads as TGTGCCAGCAGCACCGTGCAGGGGAGCAATCAGCCCCAGCATTTT. Protein product: CASSTVQGSNQPQHF.

This sequence joins TRBV19 and TRBJ2-1, with a tentative D call TRBD2 (5 bases). The germline V gene has CDR1 LNHDA and CDR2 SQIVND (reference sequence). The CDR3 loop spans 14 amino acids. The ends were cut back, 8 bases at V and 7 bases at J, with 18 bases in the middle. CDR3 protein: CASHEGAGYNEQFF. The CDR3 DNA follows: TGTGCCAGTCACGAGGGCGCGGGCTATAATGAGCAGTTCTTC.

This clone was recorded once. The chain combines TRBV7-2 with TRBJ2-3; D remains ambiguous. CDR3 size: 15 residues. The ends were cut back, 0 bases at V and 3 bases at J, with 10 bases in the middle. CDR1 and CDR2 from the germline V gene are SGHTA and FQGNSA. The chain's CDR3 is CASSLAPSITDTQYF. In nucleotides, the CDR3 is TGTGCCAGCAGCTTAGCCCCCAGCATAACAGATACGCAGTATTTT.

The J gene is TRBJ1-3, the V gene TRBV6-5; TRBD1 might be the D (6 bases). Germline V gene sequence: CDR1 MNHEY, CDR2 SVGAGI. The germline V and J ends were trimmed by 0 bases and 8 bases, with 14 bases remaining between them. The length of the CDR3 is 15 residues. As DNA, the CDR3 is TGTGCCAGCAGTTACTCCTGGGGGGGCCAGGACACCATATATTTT. Amino acids: CASSYSWGGQDTIYF.

V usage is TRBV4-2 and J usage is TRBJ2-7; possibly TRBD2 for D (6 bases). This CDR3 has 17 residues. V was cut by 0 bases and J by 0 bases, with 15 bases left in between. Germline assignment: CDR1 LGHNA and CDR2 YNFKEQ. CDR3 protein: CASSQDSLAGFSYEQYF. CDR3 in DNA: TGTGCCAGCAGCCAAGACTCGCTGGCGGGATTCTCCTACGAGCAGTACTTC.

The chain uses TRBV11-2 and TRBJ2-1; 11 nucleotides agree with TRBD2. There are 14 residues in the CDR3. Germline values: CDR1 SGHAT, CDR2 FQNNGV. The trim removed 4 bases at V and 5 bases at J, leaving 1 base unmatched. Here the CDR3 reads CASSSLAGDNEQFF. DNA of the CDR3: TGTGCCAGCAGCTCACTAGCGGGGGACAATGAGCAGTTCTTC. The full variable domain, in which reference TRBV11-2 and TRBJ2-1 provide the parts outside the CDR3, is EAGVAQSPRYKIIEKRQSVAFWCNPISGHATLYWYQQILGQGPKLLIQFQNNGVVDDSQLPKDRFSAERLKGVDSTLKIQPAKLEDSAVYLCASSSLAGDNEQFFGPGTRLTVL.

The chain employs TRBV11-3 and TRBJ2-1; possible D gene TRBD2, 6 bases. The V end lost 0 bases, the J end lost 1 base, and 16 bases lay between the germline ends. Germline loops: CDR1 SGHNT, CDR2 YENEEA. The CDR3 totals 18 residues. The CDR3 nucleotides are TGTGCCAGCAGCTTAGATGGAGGGTCAACGAGATCCTACAATGAGCAGTTCTTC. Residues: CASSLDGGSTRSYNEQFF.

This clone was counted a single time. The genes are TRBV10-1 and TRBJ2-2; the D gene is possibly TRBD2 (5 bases). Trimming took off 7 bases at V and 7 bases at J, with 13 bases between the two ends. CDR1 is WNHNN and CDR2 is SYGVQD in the germline V gene (reference sequence). The CDR3 extends over 13 amino acids. For the CDR3, the DNA is TGCGCCAGCATAGCCGGGGAAAGCGGGGAGCTGTTTTTT. Its protein product is CASIAGESGELFF.

This clone occurred once. CDR3 sequence (DNA): TGTGCCAGCAGCCCAACCGCGGGGGCCAACGTCCTGACTTTC. This translates into CASSPTAGANVLTF. The V gene is TRBV11-2, the J gene TRBJ2-6; D is unresolved. The CDR3 totals 14 residues. The ends were cut back, 5 bases at V and 4 bases at J, with 9 bases in the middle. Germline-derived CDR1 and CDR2 are SGHAT and FQNNGV.

The rearrangement links TRBV9 to TRBJ1-1; D is ambiguous. Trimming removed 4 bases from V and 0 bases from J, with 19 bases in between. The germline CDR1 and CDR2 sequences are SGDLS and YYNGEE. The CDR3 spans 17 residues. The CDR3 loop is CASSSPRTDPLNTEAFF. DNA of the CDR3: TGTGCCAGCAGCTCACCCCGGACCGACCCGTTGAACACTGAAGCTTTCTTT. The whole variable domain, remainder taken from reference TRBV9 and TRBJ1-1, is DSGVTQTPKHLITATGQRVTLRCSPRSGDLSVYWYQQSLDQGLQFLIQYYNGEERAKGNILERFSAQQFPDLHSELNLSSLELGDSALYFCASSSPRTDPLNTEAFFGQGTRLTVV.

V gene TRBV11-2 combines with J gene TRBJ2-3; 11 bases map to TRBD2. This CDR3 is built from 16 residues. Germline assignment: CDR1 SGHAT and CDR2 FQNNGV. Trimming cost V 6 bases and J 5 bases; bases outside gene matches: 10. As DNA, the CDR3 is TGTGCCAGCAGTCCGGGACTAGCGGTCCGTGGAGATACGCAGTATTTT. It translates to CASSPGLAVRGDTQYF.

The rearrangement links TRBV9 to TRBJ2-3; 7 bases are a match to TRBD2. V trimming: 4 bases; J trimming: 3 bases; junction bases outside the gene matches: 11. Germline CDR1 SGDLS, CDR2 YYNGEE. CDR3 length equals 16 residues. DNA of the CDR3: TGTGCCAGCAGCCTTCTTGGGGGAGGGGTGACAGATACGCAGTATTTT. It yields the protein CASSLLGGGVTDTQYF.

The chain carries TRBV25-1 and TRBJ1-4, with D uncertain. Trimming removed 1 base from V and 2 bases from J, with 5 bases in between. Germline assignment: CDR1 MGHDK and CDR2 SYGVNS. This CDR3 region has 14 residues. Written as DNA, the CDR3 is TGTGCCAGCAGTGAATTAATCACTAATGAAAAACTGTTTTTT. It translates to CASSELITNEKLFF.

V and J are TRBV15 and TRBJ2-7; maybe TRBD1 (6 bases). V lost 4 bases and J lost 0, with 10 bases in between. The CDR3 runs 14 residues. CDR1 is LNHNV and CDR2 is YYDKDF in the germline V gene (reference sequence). CDR3 in DNA: TGTGCCACCAGCAAAGGGGGTGGCTCCTACGAGCAGTACTTC. This codes for CATSKGGGSYEQYF.

The rearrangement joins TRBV5-1 to TRBJ2-5; TRBD2 matches 10 bases. Germline V gives CDR1 SGHRS, CDR2 YFSETQ. The V gene end was trimmed by 2 bases and the J gene end by 1 base; junction bases not matched to a gene: 2. The CDR3 covers 15 residues. CDR3 sequence reads: CASSLAGGIQETQYF. Written as DNA, the CDR3 is TGCGCCAGCAGCTTAGCGGGGGGGATCCAAGAGACCCAGTACTTC.

The rearrangement joins TRBV30 to TRBJ2-7; D remains ambiguous. CDR3 size: 12 residues. Between the trimmed V and J ends, which lost 2 bases and 0 bases, there was a span of 5 bases. Germline V CDR1 and CDR2: GTSNPN, SVGIG (reference sequence). The CDR3 region is CAWSKTSYEQYF. The CDR3 DNA is TGTGCCTGGAGTAAGACCTCCTACGAGCAGTACTTC. The whole variable domain, remainder taken from reference TRBV30 and TRBJ2-7, is SQTIHQWPATLVQPVGSPLSLECTVEGTSNPNLYWYRQAAGRGLQLLFYSVGIGQISSEVPQNLSASRPQDRQFILSSKKLLLSDSGFYLCAWSKTSYEQYFGPGTRLTVT.

The V and J genes are TRBV6-5 and TRBJ1-1; D is uncertain. The V gene's germline CDR1 is MNHEY and CDR2 SVGAGI. V was pared by 5 bases and J by 1 base, with 8 bases between. This CDR3 contains 13 residues. The CDR3: CASSPRRNTEAFF. The CDR3 nucleotides are TGTGCCAGCAGTCCCAGACGGAACACTGAAGCTTTCTTT.

The rearrangement joins TRBV6-5 to TRBJ1-2; D possibly corresponds to TRBD1 (5 bases). This CDR3 contains 11 residues. V was trimmed by 4 bases and J by 9 bases, leaving 9 bases between them. Germline V gene data show CDR1 as MNHEY and CDR2 as SVGAGI. This CDR3 is CASSSEGRYTF. CDR3 in DNA: TGTGCCAGCAGTTCAGAGGGGCGCTACACCTTC.